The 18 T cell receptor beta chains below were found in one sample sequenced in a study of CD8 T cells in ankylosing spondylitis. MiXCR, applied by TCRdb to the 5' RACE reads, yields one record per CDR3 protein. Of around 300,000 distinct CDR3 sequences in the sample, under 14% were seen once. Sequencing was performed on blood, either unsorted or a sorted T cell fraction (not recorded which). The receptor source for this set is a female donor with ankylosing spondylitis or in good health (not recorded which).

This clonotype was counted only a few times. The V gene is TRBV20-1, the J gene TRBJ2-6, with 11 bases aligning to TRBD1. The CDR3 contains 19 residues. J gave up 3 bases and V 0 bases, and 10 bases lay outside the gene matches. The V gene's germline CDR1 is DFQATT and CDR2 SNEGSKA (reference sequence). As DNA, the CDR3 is TGCAGTGCTAGAGATCCCTGGGGGACAGGGGGTTATGGGGCCAACGTCCTGACTTTC. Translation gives CSARDPWGTGGYGANVLTF.

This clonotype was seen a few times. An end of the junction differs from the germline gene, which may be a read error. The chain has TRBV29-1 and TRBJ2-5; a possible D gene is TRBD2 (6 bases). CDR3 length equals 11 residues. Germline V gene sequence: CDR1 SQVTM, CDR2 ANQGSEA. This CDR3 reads CSVFRSDYWGF. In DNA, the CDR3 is TGCAGCGTTTTTCGCTCGGACTACTGGGGCTTC. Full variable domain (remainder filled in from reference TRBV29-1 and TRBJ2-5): SAVISQKPSRDICQRGTSLTIQCQVDSQVTMMFWYRQQPGQSLTLIATANQGSEATYESGFVIDKFPISRPNLTFSTLTVSNMSPEDSSIYLCSVFRSDYWGFGPGTRLLVL.

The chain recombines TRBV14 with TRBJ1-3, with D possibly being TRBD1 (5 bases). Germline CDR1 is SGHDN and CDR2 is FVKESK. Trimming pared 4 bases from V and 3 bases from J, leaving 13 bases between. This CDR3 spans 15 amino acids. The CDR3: CASSPPGGYGNTIYF. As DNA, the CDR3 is TGTGCCAGCAGCCCCCCCGGGGGGTATGGAAACACCATATATTTT.

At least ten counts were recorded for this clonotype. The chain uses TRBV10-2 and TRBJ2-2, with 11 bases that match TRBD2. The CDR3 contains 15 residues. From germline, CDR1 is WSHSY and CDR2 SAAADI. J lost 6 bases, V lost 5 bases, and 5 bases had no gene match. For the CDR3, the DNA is TGCGCCAGCAGTCGGACTAGCGGGTGGTCCGGGGAGCTGTTTTTT. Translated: CASSRTSGWSGELFF.

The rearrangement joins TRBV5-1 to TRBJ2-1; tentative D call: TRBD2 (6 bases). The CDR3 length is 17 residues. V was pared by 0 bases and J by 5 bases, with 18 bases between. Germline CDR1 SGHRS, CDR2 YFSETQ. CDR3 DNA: TGCGCCAGCAGCTTGGCCCCCCGGCTAGCGAGAGACAATGAGCAGTTCTTC. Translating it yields CASSLAPRLARDNEQFF.

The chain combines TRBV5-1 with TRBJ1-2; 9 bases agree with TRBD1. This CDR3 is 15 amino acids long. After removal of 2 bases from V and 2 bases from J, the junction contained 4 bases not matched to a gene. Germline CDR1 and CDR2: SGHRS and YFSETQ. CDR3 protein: CASSLLTGGNYGYTF. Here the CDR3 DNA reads TGCGCCAGCAGCTTATTAACAGGGGGCAACTATGGCTACACCTTC.

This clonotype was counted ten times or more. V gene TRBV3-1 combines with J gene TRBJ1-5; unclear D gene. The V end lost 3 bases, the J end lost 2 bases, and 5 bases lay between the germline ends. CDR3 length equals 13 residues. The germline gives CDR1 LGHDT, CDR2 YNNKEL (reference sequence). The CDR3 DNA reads TGTGCCAGCAGCCAGGGAGGCAATCAGCCCCAGCATTTT. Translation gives CASSQGGNQPQHF.

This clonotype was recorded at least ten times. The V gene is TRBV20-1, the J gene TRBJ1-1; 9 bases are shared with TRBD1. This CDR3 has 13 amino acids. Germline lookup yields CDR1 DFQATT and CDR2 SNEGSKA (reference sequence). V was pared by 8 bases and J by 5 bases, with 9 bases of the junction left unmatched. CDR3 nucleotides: TGCAGTTACTCCGGACAGGGGTATACTGAAGCTTTCTTT. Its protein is CSYSGQGYTEAFF.

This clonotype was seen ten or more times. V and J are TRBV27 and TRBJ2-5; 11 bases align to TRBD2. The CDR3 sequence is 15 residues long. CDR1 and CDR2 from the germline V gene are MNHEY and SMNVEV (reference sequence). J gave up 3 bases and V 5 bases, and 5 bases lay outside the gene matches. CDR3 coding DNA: TGTGCCAGCAGTACCGGGACTAGCGGAAAAGAGACCCAGTACTTC. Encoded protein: CASSTGTSGKETQYF.

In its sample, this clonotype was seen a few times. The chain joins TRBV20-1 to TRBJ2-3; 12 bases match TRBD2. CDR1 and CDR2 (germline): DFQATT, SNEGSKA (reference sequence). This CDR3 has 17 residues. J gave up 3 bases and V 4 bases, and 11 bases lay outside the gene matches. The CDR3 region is CSAIVTASGGATDTQYF. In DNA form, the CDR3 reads TGCAGTGCTATCGTTACGGCTAGCGGGGGGGCGACAGATACGCAGTATTTT.

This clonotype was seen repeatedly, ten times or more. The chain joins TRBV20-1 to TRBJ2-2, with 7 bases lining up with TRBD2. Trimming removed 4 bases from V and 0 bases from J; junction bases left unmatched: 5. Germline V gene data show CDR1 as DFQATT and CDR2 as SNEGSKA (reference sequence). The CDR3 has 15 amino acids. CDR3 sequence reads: CSAKRGLANTGELFF. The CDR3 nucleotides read TGCAGTGCTAAACGAGGACTAGCGAACACCGGGGAGCTGTTTTTT.

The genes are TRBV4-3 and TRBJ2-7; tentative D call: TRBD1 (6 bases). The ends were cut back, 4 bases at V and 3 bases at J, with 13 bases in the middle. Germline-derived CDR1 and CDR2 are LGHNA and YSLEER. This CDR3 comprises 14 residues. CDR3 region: CASSPTGTLYEQYF. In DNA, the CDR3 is TGCGCCAGCAGCCCGACAGGTACTCTCTACGAGCAGTACTTC.

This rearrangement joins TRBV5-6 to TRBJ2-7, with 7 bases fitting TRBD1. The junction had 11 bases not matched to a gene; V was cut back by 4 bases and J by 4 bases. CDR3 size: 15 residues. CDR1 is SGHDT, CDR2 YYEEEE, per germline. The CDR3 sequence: CASSPPRQGRYEQYF. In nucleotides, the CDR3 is TGTGCCAGCAGCCCCCCCCGACAGGGAAGGTACGAGCAGTACTTC.

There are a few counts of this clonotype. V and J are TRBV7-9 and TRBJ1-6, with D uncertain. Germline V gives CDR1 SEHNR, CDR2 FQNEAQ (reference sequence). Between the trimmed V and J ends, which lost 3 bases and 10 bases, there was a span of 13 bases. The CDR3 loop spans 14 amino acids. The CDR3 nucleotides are TGTGCCAGCAGCTTGGCAGGACGAAGCTCACCCCTCCACTTT. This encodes CASSLAGRSSPLHF.

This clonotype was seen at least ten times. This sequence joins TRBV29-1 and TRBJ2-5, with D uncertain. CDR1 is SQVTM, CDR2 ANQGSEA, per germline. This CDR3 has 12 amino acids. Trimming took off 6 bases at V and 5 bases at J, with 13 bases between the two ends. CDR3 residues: CSVPRADETQYF. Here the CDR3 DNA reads TGCAGCGTCCCCCGGGCTGACGAGACCCAGTACTTC.

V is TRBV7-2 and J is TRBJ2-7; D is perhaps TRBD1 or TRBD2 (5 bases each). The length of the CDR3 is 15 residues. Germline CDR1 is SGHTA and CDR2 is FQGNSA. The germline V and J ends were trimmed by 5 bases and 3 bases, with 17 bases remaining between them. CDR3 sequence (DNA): TGTGCCAGCAGCATCCGGGGCCTCCTCGACTACGAGCAGTACTTC. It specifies CASSIRGLLDYEQYF.

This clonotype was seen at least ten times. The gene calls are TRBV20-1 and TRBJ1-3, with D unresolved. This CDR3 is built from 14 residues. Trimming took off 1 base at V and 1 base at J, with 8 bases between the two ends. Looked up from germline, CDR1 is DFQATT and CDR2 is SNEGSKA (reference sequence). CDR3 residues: CSARAQASGNTIYF. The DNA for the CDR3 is TGCAGTGCTAGAGCGCAGGCATCTGGAAACACCATATATTTT.

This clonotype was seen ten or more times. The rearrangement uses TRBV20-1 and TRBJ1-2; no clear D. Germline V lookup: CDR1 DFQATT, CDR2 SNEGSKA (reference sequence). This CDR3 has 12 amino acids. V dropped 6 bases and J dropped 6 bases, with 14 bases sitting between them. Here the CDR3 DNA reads TGCAGTGCAACTAGGATCGTGGATGGCTACACCTTC. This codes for CSATRIVDGYTF.